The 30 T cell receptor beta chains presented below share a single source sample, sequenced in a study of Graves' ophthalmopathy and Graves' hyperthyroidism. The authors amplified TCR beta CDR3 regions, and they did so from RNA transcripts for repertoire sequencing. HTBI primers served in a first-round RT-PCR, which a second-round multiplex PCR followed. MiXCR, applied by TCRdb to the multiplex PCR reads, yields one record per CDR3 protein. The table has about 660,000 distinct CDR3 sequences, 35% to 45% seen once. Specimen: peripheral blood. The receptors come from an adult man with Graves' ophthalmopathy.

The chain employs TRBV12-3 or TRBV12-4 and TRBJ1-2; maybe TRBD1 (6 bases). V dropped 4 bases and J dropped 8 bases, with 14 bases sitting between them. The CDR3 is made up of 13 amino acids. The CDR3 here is CASSSQGILGYTF. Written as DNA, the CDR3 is TGTGCCAGCAGTTCACAGGGAATTCTCGGCTACACCTTC.

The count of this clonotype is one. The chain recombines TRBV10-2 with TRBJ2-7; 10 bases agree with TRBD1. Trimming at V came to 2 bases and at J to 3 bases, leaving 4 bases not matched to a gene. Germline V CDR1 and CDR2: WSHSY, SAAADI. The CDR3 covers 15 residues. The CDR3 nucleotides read TGCGCCAGCAGTGAGCGGGACAGGGGCTTCTACGAGCAGTACTTC. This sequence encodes CASSERDRGFYEQYF.

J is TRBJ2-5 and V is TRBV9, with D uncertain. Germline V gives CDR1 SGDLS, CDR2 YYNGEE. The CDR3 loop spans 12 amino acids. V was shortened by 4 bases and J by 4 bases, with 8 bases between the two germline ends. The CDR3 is CASSRDVETQYF. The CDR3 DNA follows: TGTGCCAGCAGCCGAGATGTAGAGACCCAGTACTTC. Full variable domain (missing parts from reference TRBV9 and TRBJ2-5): DSGVTQTPKHLITATGQRVTLRCSPRSGDLSVYWYQQSLDQGLQFLIQYYNGEERAKGNILERFSAQQFPDLHSELNLSSLELGDSALYFCASSRDVETQYFGPGTRLLVL.

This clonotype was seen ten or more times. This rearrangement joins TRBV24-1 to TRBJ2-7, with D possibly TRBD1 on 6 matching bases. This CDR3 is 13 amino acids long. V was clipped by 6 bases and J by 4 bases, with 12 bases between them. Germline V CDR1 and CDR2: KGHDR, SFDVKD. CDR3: CATSRTGFYEQYF. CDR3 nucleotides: TGTGCCACCAGTCGAACAGGGTTTTACGAGCAGTACTTC.

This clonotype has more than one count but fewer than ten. The CDR3: CSVISGSSNQPQHF. For the CDR3, the DNA is TGCAGTGTGATCTCAGGAAGTAGCAATCAGCCCCAGCATTTT. The chain employs TRBV20-1 and TRBJ1-5; D is uncertain. Germline CDR1 reads DFQATT; CDR2 reads SNEGSKA (reference sequence). Deletions cut 7 bases from V and 0 bases from J, with 13 bases between. CDR3 length equals 14 residues.

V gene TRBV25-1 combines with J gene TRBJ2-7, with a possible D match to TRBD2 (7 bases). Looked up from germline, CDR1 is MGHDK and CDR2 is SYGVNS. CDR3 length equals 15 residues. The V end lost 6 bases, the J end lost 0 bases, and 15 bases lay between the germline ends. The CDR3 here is CASSPTGRGSYEQYF. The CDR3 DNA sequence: TGTGCCAGCAGCCCTACAGGGAGGGGCTCCTACGAGCAGTACTTC.

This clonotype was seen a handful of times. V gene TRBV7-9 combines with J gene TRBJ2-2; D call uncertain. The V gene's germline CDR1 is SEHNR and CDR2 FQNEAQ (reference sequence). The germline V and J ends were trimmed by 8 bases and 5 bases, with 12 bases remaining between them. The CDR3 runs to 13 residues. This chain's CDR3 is CASSPDETGELFF. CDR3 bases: TGTGCCAGCTCTCCGGACGAAACCGGGGAGCTGTTTTTT.

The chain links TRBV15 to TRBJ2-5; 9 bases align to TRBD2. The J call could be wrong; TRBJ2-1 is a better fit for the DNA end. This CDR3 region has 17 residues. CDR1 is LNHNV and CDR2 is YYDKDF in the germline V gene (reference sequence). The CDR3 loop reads CATSGGGLAGSLREQFF. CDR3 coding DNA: TGTGCCACCAGCGGGGGGGGGCTAGCGGGGTCCTTGCGGGAGCAGTTCTTC.

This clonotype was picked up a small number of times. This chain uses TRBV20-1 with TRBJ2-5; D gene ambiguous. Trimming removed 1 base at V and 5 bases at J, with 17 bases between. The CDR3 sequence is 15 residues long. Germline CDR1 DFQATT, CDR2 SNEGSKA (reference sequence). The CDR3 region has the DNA TGCAGTGCTAGAGCCCCGGGTGGGTTCGGGGAGACCCAGTACTTC. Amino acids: CSARAPGGFGETQYF.

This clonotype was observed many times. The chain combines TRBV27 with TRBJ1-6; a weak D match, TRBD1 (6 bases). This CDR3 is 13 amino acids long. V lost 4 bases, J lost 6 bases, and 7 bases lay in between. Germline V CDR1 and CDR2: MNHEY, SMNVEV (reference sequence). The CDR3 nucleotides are TGTGCCAGCAGTTGGGGGGCTAATTCACCCCTCCACTTT. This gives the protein CASSWGANSPLHF.

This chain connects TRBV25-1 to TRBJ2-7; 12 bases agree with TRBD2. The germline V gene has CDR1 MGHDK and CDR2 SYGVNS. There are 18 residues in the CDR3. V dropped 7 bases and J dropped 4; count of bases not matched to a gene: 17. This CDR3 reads CASNTQGASGRAAYEQYF. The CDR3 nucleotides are TGTGCCAGCAACACCCAAGGGGCTAGCGGGAGGGCCGCTTACGAGCAGTACTTC.

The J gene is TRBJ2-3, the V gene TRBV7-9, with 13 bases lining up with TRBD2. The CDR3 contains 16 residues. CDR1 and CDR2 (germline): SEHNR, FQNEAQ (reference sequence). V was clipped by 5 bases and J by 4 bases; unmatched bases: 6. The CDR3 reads CASSAPGLAGSDTQYF. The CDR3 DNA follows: TGTGCCAGCAGCGCGCCGGGACTAGCGGGGTCAGATACGCAGTATTTT.

As DNA, the CDR3 is TGTGCCAGCAGTTTATTGGACAGCTACACTGAAGCTTTCTTT. Translating gives CASSLLDSYTEAFF. The chain combines TRBV27 with TRBJ1-1; weak D call: TRBD1 (6 bases). The CDR3 is made up of 14 amino acids. Trimming took 1 base from V and 3 from J, leaving 9 bases between them. From germline, CDR1 is MNHEY and CDR2 SMNVEV (reference sequence).

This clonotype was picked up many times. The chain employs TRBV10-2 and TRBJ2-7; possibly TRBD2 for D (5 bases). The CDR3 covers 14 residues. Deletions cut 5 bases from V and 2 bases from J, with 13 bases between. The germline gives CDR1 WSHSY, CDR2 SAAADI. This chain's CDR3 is CASSKQRNPYEQYF. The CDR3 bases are TGCGCCAGCAGTAAACAGCGGAACCCCTACGAGCAGTACTTC.

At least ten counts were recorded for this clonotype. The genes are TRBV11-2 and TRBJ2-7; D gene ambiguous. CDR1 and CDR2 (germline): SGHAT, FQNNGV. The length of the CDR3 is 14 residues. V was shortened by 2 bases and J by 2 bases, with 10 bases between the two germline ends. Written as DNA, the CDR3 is TGTGCCAGCAGCTTAACTGACGGAGCCTACGAGCAGTACTTC. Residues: CASSLTDGAYEQYF.

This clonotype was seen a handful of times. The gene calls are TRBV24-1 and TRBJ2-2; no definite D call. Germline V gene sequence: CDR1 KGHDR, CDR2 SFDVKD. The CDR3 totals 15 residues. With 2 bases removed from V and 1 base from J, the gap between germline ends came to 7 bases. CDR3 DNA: TGTGCCACCAGTGATTACCAAAAGAACACCGGGGAGCTGTTTTTT. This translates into CATSDYQKNTGELFF.

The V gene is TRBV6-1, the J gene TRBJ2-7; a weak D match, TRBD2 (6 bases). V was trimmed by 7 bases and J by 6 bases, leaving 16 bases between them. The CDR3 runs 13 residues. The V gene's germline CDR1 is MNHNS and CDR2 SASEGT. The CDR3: CASITGTPPEQYF. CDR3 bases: TGTGCCAGCATCACCGGGACTCCGCCCGAGCAGTACTTC.

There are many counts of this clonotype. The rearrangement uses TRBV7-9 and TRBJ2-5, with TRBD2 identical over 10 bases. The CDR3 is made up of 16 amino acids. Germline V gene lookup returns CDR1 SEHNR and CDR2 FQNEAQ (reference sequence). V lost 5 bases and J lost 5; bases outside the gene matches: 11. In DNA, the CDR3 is TGTGCCAGCAGCCCCGGACTAGCGGCTACCGGTGAGACCCAGTACTTC. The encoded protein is CASSPGLAATGETQYF.

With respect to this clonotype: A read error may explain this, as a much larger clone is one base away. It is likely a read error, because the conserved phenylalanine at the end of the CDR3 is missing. The CDR3 is CASSFPGTANGYTS. CDR3 DNA: TGTGCCAGCAGCTTCCCCGGGACAGCGAATGGCTACACCTCC. The chain combines TRBV7-2 with TRBJ1-2; TRBD1 aligns across 7 bases. CDR1 is SGHTA, CDR2 FQGNSA, per germline. CDR3 length: 14 amino acids. V lost 3 bases, J lost 6 bases, and 7 bases stayed unmatched.

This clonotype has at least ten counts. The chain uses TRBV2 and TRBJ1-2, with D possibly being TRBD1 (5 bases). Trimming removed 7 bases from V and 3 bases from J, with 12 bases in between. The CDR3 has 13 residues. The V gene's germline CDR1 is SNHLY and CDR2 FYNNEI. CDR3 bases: TGTGCCAGCAACGAAGGGACGGACTATGGCTACACCTTC. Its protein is CASNEGTDYGYTF. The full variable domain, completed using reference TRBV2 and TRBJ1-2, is EPEVTQTPSHQVTQMGQEVILRCVPISNHLYFYWYRQILGQKVEFLVSFYNNEISEKSEIFDDQFSVERPDGSNFTLKIRSTKLEDSAMYFCASNEGTDYGYTFGSGTRLTVV.

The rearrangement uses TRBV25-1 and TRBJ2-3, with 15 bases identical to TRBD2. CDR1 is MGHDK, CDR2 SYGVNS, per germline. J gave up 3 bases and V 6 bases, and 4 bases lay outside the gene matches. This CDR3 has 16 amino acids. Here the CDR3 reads CASSGGTSGRTDTQYF. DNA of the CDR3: TGTGCCAGCAGCGGCGGGACTAGCGGGAGGACAGATACGCAGTATTTT.

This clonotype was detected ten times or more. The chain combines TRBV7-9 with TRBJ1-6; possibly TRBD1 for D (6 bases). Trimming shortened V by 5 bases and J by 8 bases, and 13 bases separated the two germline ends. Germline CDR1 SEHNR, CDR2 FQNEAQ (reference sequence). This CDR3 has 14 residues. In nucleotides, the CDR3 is TGTGCCAGCAGCCAGGACAGTCCCCATTCACCCCTCCACTTT. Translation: CASSQDSPHSPLHF.

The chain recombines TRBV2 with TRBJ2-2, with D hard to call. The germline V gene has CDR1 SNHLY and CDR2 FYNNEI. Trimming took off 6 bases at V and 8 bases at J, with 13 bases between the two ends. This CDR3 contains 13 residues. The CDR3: CASSRDTSGELFF. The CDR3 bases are TGTGCCAGCAGCCGTGACACCTCTGGGGAGCTGTTTTTT. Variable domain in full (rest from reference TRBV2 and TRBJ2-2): EPEVTQTPSHQVTQMGQEVILRCVPISNHLYFYWYRQILGQKVEFLVSFYNNEISEKSEIFDDQFSVERPDGSNFTLKIRSTKLEDSAMYFCASSRDTSGELFFGEGSRLTVL.

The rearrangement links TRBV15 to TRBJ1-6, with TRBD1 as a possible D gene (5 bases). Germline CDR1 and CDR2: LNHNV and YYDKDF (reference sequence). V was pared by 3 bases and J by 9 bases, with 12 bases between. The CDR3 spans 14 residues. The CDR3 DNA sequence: TGTGCCACCAGCAGTGATCCAGGGACTTCACCCCTCCACTTT. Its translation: CATSSDPGTSPLHF.

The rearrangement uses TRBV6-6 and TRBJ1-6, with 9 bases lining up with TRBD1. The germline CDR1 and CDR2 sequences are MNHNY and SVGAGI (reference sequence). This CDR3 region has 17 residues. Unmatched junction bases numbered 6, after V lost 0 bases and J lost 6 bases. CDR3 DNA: TGTGCCAGCAGTTACTCGGACAGGGGCGGGCGTAATTCACCCCTCCACTTT. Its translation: CASSYSDRGGRNSPLHF.

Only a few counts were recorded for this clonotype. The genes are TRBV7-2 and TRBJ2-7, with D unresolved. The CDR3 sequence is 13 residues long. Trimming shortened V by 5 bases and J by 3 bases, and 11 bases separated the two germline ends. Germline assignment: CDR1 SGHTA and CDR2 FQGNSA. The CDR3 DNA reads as TGTGCCAGCAGCCCTGACACGATCTACGAGCAGTACTTC. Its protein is CASSPDTIYEQYF. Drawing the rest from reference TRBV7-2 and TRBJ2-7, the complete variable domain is GAGVSQSPSNKVTEKGKDVELRCDPISGHTALYWYRQSLGQGLEFLIYFQGNSAPDKSGLPSDRFSAERTGGSVSTLTIQRTQQEDSAVYLCASSPDTIYEQYFGPGTRLTVT.

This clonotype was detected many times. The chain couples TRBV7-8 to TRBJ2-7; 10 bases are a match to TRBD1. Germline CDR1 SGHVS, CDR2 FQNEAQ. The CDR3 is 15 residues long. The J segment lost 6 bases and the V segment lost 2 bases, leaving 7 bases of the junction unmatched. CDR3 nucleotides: TGTGCCAGCAGCTTAACCCGGGACAGGGGTCGCGAGCAGTACTTC. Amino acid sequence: CASSLTRDRGREQYF.

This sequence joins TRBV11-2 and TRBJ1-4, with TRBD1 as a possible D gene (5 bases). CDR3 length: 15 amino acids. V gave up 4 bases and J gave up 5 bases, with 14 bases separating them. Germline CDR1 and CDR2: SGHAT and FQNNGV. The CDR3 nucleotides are TGTGCCAGCAGCTCATCCGGGACTCGGAATGAAAAACTGTTTTTT. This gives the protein CASSSSGTRNEKLFF.

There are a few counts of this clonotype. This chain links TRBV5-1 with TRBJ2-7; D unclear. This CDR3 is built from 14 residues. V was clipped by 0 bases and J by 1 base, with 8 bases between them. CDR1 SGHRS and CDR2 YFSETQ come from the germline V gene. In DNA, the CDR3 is TGCGCCAGCAGCTTGGGACCTATATCCTACGAGCAGTACTTC. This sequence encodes CASSLGPISYEQYF. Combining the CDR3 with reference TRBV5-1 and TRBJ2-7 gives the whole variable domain KAGVTQTPRYLIKTRGQQVTLSCSPISGHRSVSWYQQTPGQGLQFLFEYFSETQRNKGNFPGRFSGRQFSNSRSEMNVSTLELGDSALYLCASSLGPISYEQYFGPGTRLTVT.

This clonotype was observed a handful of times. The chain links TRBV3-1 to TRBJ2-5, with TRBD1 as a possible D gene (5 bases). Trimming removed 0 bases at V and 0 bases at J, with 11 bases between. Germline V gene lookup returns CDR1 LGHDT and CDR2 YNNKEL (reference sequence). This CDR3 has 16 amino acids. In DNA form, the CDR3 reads TGTGCCAGCAGCCAAGAGCCTTACAGGCACCAAGAGACCCAGTACTTC. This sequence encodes CASSQEPYRHQETQYF.